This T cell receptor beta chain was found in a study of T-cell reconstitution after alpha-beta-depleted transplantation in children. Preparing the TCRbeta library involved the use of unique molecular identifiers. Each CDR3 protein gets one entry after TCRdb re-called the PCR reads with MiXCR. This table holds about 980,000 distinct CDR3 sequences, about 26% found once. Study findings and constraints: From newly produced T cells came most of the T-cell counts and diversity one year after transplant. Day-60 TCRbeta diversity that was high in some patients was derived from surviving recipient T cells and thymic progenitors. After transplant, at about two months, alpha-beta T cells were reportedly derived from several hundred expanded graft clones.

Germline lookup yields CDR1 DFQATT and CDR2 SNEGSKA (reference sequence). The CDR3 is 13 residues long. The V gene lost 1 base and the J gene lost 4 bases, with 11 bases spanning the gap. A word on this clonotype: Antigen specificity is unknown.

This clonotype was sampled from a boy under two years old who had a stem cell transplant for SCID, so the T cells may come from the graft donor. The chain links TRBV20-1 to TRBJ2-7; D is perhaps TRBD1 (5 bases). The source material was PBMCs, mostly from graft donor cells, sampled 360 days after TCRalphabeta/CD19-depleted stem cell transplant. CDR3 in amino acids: CSARGGLHYEQYF. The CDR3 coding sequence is TGCAGTGCTAGAGGGGGCCTCCATTACGAGCAGTACTTC.